This TCR beta chain came from a study of PD-1 blockade in classical Hodgkin lymphoma. Time point denoted: cycle 4 day 1 (C4D1), after less than seven weeks of nivolumab. All trial patients relapsed after autologous stem cell transplantation. Study results and caveats: While CD8+ TCR diversity did not rise significantly by C4D1, CD4+ TCR diversity did. Baseline diversity was lower in partial responders and progressors than complete responders.

The CDR3 is 14 amino acids. CDR1 is GTSNPN and CDR2 is SVGIG in the germline V gene (reference sequence). Trimming removed 0 bases from V and 1 base from J, with 9 bases in between. Details on this clone: Its antigen is not known.

Repertoires were generated with immunoSEQ multiplex PCR, while TCRdb's copy carries only in-frame clones and drops some. In the table there are about 27,000 clones, roughly 72% of which are singletons. The chain recombines TRBV30 with TRBJ1-2; D ambiguous. Sequenced here: peripheral blood mononuclear cells (PBMCs), sampled before the fourth cycle of nivolumab. This sequence was found in a human donor with classical Hodgkin lymphoma. In nucleotides, the CDR3 is TGTGCCTGGAGTGTATTGGGCCGTAACTATGGCTACACCTTC. It specifies CAWSVLGRNYGYTF.